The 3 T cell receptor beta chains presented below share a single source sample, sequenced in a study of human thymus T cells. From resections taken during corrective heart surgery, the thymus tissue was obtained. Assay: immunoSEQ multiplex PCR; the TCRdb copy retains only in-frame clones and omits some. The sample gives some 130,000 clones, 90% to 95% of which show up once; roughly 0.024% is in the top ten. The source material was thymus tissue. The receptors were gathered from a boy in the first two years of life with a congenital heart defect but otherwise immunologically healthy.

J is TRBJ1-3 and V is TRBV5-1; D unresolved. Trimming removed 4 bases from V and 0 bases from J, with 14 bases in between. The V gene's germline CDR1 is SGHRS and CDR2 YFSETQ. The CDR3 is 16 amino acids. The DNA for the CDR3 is TGCGCCAGCAGCCTGGAAGAAGTAATCTCTGGAAACACCATATATTTT. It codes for CASSLEEVISGNTIYF. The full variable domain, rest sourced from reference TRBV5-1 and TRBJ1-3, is KAGVTQTPRYLIKTRGQQVTLSCSPISGHRSVSWYQQTPGQGLQFLFEYFSETQRNKGNFPGRFSGRQFSNSRSEMNVSTLELGDSALYLCASSLEEVISGNTIYFGEGSWLTVV.

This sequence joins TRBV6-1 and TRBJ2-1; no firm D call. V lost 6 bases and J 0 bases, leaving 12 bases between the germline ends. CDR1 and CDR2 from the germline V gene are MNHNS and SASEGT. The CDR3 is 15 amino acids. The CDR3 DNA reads TGTGCCAGCAGGCCCCTAGTTACCTCCTACAATGAGCAGTTCTTC. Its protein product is CASRPLVTSYNEQFF.

CDR3: CSLRVGGELFF. As DNA, the CDR3 is TGCAGCCTTAGGGTGGGCGGGGAGCTGTTTTTT. The chain joins TRBV20-1 to TRBJ2-2; no reliable D call. CDR3 size: 11 residues. Germline V gene sequence: CDR1 DFQATT, CDR2 SNEGSKA (reference sequence).